Listed below are T cell receptor beta chains from one sample, sequenced in a study of cytomegalovirus exposure and HLA in healthy donors. The assay was immunoSEQ multiplex PCR, and TCRdb's table has in-frame clones only and misses some. This sample has about 130,000 clones; around 83% occur once, and the top ten carry approximately 2.5%. The sample comprised PBMCs. Source of these receptors: a man aged 45-60 years in good health and CMV-seronegative. Both conserved end residues are part of each CDR3. A D gene is named only where the DNA matches it firmly. Not every row has a clone size; where given, it reads once, few, many or a size class.

CDR3nt: TGTGCCAGCAGCTTGTGGGGAGGACAGGGCGGCAATCAGCCCCAGCATTTT
CDR3aa: CASSLWGGQGGNQPQHF
j_gene: TRBJ1-5
abundance: NA
v_gene: TRBV5-4
d_gene: TRBD1

CDR3nt: TGTGCCAGTAGCAATGGGGACAGGGGGGTCACTGAAGCTTTCTTT
CDR3aa: CASSNGDRGVTEAFF
j_gene: TRBJ1-1
abundance: NA
v_gene: TRBV19
d_gene: TRBD1

CDR3nt: TGTGCCAGTAGTATAATTCGGGACACCTACAATGAGCAGTTCTTC
CDR3aa: CASSIIRDTYNEQFF
j_gene: TRBJ2-1
abundance: NA
v_gene: TRBV19
d_gene: NA

CDR3nt: TGCGCCAGCAGCTCTGGCGGACAGACGGATAAAGCTAACTATGGCTACACCTTC
CDR3aa: CASSSGGQTDKANYGYTF
j_gene: TRBJ1-2
abundance: NA
v_gene: TRBV5-1
d_gene: NA

CDR3nt: TGTGCCAGCAGTTTTAACGGCAGGGGACACGATACGCAGTATTTT
CDR3aa: CASSFNGRGHDTQYF
j_gene: TRBJ2-3
abundance: once
v_gene: TRBV27
d_gene: NA

CDR3nt: TGTGCCAGCAGCCAAGATCGAGCGGTTAATGGCTACACCTTC
CDR3aa: CASSQDRAVNGYTF
j_gene: TRBJ1-2
abundance: NA
v_gene: TRBV4-2
d_gene: NA

CDR3nt: TGCGCCAGCAGCTCAGGAGCGGGGGCTGGATATGGCTACACCTTC
CDR3aa: CASSSGAGAGYGYTF
j_gene: TRBJ1-2
abundance: NA
v_gene: TRBV5-1
d_gene: NA

CDR3nt: TGCGCCAGCAGCCTGGACAGGTATAGCAATCAGCCCCAGCATTTT
CDR3aa: CASSLDRYSNQPQHF
j_gene: TRBJ1-5
abundance: NA
v_gene: TRBV4-1
d_gene: TRBD1

CDR3nt: TGTGCCAGCATTGGGACACCGAGGAGTGGCTACACCTTC
CDR3aa: CASIGTPRSGYTF
j_gene: TRBJ1-2
abundance: NA
v_gene: TRBV21-1
d_gene: NA

CDR3nt: TGCGCCAGCAGCTTCGGGAGACCTAACTATGGCTACACCTTC
CDR3aa: CASSFGRPNYGYTF
j_gene: TRBJ1-2
abundance: few
v_gene: TRBV5-1
d_gene: NA